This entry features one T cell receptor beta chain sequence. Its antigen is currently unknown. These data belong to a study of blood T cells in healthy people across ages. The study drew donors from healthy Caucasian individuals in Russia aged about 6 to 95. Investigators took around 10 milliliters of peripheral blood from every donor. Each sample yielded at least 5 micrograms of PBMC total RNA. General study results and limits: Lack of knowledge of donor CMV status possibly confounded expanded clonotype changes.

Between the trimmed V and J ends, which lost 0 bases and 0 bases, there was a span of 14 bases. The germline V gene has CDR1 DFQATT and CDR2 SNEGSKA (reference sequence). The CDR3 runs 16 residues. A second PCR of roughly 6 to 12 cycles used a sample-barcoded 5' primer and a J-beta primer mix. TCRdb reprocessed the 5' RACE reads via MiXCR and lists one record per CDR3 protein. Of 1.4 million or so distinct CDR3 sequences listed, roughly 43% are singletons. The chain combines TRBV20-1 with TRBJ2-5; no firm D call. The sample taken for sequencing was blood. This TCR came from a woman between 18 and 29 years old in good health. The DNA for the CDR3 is TGCAGTGCTAGAGATGAGTTCGGCCAGAACCAAGAGACCCAGTACTTC. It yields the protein CSARDEFGQNQETQYF.